This record concerns one T cell receptor (beta chain) sequence. Here immunoSEQ multiplex PCR was the method, and the copy in TCRdb shows in-frame clones only, minus some. The sample holds 290,000 or so clones, 65% to 90% seen once. This record comes from a study of blood T cell repertoires in COVID-19. Germline values: CDR1 MNHEY, CDR2 SVGAGI. This CDR3 has 14 residues. The germline V and J ends were trimmed by 5 bases and 2 bases, with 10 bases remaining between them. Sequenced input: peripheral blood. V is TRBV6-5 and J is TRBJ2-1, with unresolved D. The receptor was isolated from a man aged 50 to 60 with active or convalescent COVID-19. In DNA form, the CDR3 reads TGTGCCAGCAGTCCAAGAACTACCTACAATGAGCAGTTCTTC. It encodes CASSPRTTYNEQFF.